This T cell receptor (beta chain) was recorded in a study of vaccination effects on CD4 cells after COVID-19. Looking at the study overall: Samples gathered post-vaccine arrived a median of 72 days past the second dose.

Scientists isolated CD4+ T cells after a roughly ten-day culture period ended. PCR confirmed that the person was infected with SARS-CoV-2 between March and December 2020. Subjects were given two BNT162b2 or mRNA-1273 vaccine doses. Days 3 and 7 were when half the medium was replaced with IL-2 medium. This clone was counted only a few times. Its antigen is not known. TCRdb's table, derived via immunoSEQ multiplex PCR, lists solely in-frame clones and lacks some. The sample lists about 50,000 clones; around 70% were seen once. The source is a human donor who had a prior SARS-CoV-2 infection. The specimen comprised CD4+ T cells from PBMCs cultured without peptide, sampled after COVID-19 vaccination.

CDR3 in DNA: TGCGCCAGCAGCAGCCTAGCCCGCACAGATACGCAGTATTTT. This sequence encodes CASSSLARTDTQYF. The chain links TRBV4-1 to TRBJ2-3; a possible D gene is TRBD2 (5 bases). This CDR3 has 14 amino acids. Germline V gene lookup returns CDR1 MGHRA and CDR2 YSYEKL. V was pared by 5 bases and J by 1 base, with 10 bases between.